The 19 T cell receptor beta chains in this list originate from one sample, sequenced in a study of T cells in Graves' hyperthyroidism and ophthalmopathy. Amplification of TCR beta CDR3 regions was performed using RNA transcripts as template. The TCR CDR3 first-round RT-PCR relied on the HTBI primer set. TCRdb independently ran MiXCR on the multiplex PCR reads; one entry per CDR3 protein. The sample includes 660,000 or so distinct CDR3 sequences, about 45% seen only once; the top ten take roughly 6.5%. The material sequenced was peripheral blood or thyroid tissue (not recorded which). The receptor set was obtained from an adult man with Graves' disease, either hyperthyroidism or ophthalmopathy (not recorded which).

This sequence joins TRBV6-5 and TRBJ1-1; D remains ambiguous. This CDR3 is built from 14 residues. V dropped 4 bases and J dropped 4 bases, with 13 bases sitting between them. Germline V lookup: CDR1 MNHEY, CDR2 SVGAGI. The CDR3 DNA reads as TGTGCCAGCAGTTCTCCCTACGGGTCCACTGAAGCTTTCTTT. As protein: CASSSPYGSTEAFF.

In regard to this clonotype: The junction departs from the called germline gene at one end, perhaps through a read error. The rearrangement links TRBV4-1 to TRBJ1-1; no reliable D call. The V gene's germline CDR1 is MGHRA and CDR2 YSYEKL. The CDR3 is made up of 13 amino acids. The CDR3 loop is CASSQVWNTEAFF. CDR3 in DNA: TGTGCCAGCAGCCAAGTTTGGAACACTGAAGCTTTCTTT.

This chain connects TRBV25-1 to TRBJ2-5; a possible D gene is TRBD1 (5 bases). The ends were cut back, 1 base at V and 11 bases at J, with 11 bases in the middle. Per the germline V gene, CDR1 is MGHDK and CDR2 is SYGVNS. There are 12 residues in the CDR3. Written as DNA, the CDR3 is TGTGCCAGCAGTGAATGGGGCGCGGAACAGTACTTC. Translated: CASSEWGAEQYF.

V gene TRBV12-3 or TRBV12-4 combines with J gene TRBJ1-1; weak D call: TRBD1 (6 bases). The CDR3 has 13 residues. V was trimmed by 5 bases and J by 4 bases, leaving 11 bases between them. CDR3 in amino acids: CASSRGAATEAFF. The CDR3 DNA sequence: TGTGCCAGCAGTAGGGGGGCGGCCACTGAAGCTTTCTTT.

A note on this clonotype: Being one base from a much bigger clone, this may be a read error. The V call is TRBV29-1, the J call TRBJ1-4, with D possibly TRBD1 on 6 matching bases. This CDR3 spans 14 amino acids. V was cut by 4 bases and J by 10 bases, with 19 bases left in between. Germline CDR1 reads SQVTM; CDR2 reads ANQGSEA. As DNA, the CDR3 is TGCAGCGTTGTAGGAACAGGGCCCCACGGAAAACTGTTTTTT. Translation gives CSVVGTGPHGKLFF.

CDR3 protein: CATSSGQLNQPQHF. The CDR3, as DNA: TGTGCCACCAGCAGTGGACAGCTCAATCAGCCCCAGCATTTT. This chain uses TRBV15 with TRBJ1-5; the D gene is possibly TRBD1 (6 bases). This CDR3 has 14 residues. In germline, CDR1 is LNHNV, CDR2 YYDKDF (reference sequence). V lost 3 bases, J lost 3 bases, and 9 bases lay in between.

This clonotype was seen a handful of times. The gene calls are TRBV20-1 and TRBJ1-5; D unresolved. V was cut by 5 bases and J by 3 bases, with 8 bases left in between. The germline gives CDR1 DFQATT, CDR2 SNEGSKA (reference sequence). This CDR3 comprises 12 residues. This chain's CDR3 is CSARLYNQPQHF. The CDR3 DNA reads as TGCAGTGCTCGACTGTACAATCAGCCCCAGCATTTT.

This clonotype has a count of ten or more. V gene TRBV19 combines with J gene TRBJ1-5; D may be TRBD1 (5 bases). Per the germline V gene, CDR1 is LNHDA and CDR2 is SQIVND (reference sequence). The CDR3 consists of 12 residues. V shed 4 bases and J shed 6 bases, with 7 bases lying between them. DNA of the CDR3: TGTGCCAGTAGTACGGGGGTTCAGCCCCAGCATTTT. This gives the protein CASSTGVQPQHF.

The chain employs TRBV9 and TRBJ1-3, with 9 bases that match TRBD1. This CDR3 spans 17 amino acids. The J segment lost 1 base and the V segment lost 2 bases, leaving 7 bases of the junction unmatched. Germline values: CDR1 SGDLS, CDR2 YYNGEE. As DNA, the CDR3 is TGTGCCAGCAGCGTCTACCCGGACAGGGGATCTGGAAACACCATATATTTT. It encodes CASSVYPDRGSGNTIYF. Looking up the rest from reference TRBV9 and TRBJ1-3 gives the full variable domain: DSGVTQTPKHLITATGQRVTLRCSPRSGDLSVYWYQQSLDQGLQFLIQYYNGEERAKGNILERFSAQQFPDLHSELNLSSLELGDSALYFCASSVYPDRGSGNTIYFGEGSWLTVV.

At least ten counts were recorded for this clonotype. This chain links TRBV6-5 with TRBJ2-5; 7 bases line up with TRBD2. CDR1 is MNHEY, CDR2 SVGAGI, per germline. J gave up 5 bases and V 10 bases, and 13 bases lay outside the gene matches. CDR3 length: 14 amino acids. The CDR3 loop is CATTPGAGWETQYF. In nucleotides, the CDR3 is TGTGCCACCACCCCCGGAGCGGGGTGGGAGACCCAGTACTTC.

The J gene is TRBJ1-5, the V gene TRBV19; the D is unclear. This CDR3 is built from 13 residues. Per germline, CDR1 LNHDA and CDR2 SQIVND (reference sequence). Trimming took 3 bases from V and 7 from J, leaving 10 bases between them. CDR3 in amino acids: CASSMSTLQPQHF. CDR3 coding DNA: TGTGCCAGTAGTATGTCAACATTACAGCCCCAGCATTTT.

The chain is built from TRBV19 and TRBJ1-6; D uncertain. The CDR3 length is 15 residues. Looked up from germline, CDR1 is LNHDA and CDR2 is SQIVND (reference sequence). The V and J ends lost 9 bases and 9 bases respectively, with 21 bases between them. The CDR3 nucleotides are TGTGCCAGCTCACCACCCCCTACAACCGGTTCACCCCTCCACTTT. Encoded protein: CASSPPPTTGSPLHF.

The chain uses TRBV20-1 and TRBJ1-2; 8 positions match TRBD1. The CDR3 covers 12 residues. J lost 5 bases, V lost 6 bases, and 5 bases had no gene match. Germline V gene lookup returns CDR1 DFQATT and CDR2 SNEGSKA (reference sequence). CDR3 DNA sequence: TGCAGTGCGTTGGACAGGGATTATGGCTACACCTTC. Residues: CSALDRDYGYTF.

CDR3 DNA sequence: TGTGCCATCAGCTCTGGACAGGGACGGAACTATGGCTACACCTTC. Amino acid sequence: CAISSGQGRNYGYTF. This rearrangement joins TRBV10-3 to TRBJ1-2; 8 bases are shared with TRBD1. Trimming cost V 6 bases and J 2 bases; bases outside gene matches: 8. Per germline, CDR1 ENHRY and CDR2 SYGVKD. The CDR3 covers 15 residues.

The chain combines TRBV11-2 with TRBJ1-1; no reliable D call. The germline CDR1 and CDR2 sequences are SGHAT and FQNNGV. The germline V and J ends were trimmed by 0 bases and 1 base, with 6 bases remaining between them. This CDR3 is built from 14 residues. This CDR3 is CASSLEARNTEAFF. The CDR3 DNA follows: TGTGCCAGCAGCTTAGAGGCTAGGAACACTGAAGCTTTCTTT. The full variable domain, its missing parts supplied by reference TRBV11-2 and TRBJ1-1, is EAGVAQSPRYKIIEKRQSVAFWCNPISGHATLYWYQQILGQGPKLLIQFQNNGVVDDSQLPKDRFSAERLKGVDSTLKIQPAKLEDSAVYLCASSLEARNTEAFFGQGTRLTVV.

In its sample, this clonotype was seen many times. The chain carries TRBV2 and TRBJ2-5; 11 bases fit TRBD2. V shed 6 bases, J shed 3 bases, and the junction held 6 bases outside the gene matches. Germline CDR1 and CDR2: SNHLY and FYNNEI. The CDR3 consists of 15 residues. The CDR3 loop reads CASSGGLAAKETQYF. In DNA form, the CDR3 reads TGTGCCAGCAGCGGGGGACTAGCGGCTAAAGAGACCCAGTACTTC.

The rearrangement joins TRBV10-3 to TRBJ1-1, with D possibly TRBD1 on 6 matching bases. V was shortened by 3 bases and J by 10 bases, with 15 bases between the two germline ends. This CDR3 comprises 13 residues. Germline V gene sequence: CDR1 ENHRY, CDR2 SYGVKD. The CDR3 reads CAISDPGDVGAFF. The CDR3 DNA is TGTGCCATCAGTGACCCAGGGGACGTCGGAGCTTTCTTT.

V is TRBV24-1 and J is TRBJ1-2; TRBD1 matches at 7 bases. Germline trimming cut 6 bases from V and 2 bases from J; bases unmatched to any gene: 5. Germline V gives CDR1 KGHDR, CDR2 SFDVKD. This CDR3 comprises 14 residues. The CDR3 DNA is TGTGCCACCAGTAAGCAGGGGGACAACTATGGCTACACCTTC. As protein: CATSKQGDNYGYTF.

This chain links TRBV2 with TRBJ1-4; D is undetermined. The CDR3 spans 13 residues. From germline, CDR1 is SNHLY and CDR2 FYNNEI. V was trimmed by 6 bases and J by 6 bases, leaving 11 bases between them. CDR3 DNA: TGTGCCAGCAGCCCGTATACGGATGAAAAACTGTTTTTT. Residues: CASSPYTDEKLFF. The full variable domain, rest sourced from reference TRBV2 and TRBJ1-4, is EPEVTQTPSHQVTQMGQEVILRCVPISNHLYFYWYRQILGQKVEFLVSFYNNEISEKSEIFDDQFSVERPDGSNFTLKIRSTKLEDSAMYFCASSPYTDEKLFFGSGTQLSVL.